These 7 T cell receptor beta chains came from one sample sequenced in a study of T cells after yellow fever vaccination (dated by TCRdb to the late 2010s). The library was built by means of 5' RACE. These reads were obtained on an Illumina HiSeq 2500. The public reads were run again by TCRdb, first through fastp at Q25 and then through MiXCR, and only productive beta chains were kept. Each record represents a unique CDR3 protein, reported with the most common genes and DNA among its rows. Counted in this sample were 40,000 to 50,000 distinct CDR3 sequences; 6.8% of them appeared once. 15% of the sample goes to the ten largest clones. This sample's treatment or condition label indicates: live attenuated yellow fever vaccine strain. The sequenced sample was CD8+ T cells not binding an NS4B(214-222) dextramer, sorted from PBMCs, obtained 45 days after the yellow fever booster vaccination. Explained via the paper, the cell subset or site label denotes: NS4B epitope dextramer-negative CD8 T cells. The receptor set was obtained from a young man who received the YFV17D yellow fever vaccine.

This clonotype was recorded many times. The J gene is TRBJ2-7, the V gene TRBV27; 8 bases agree with TRBD2. The CDR3 consists of 14 residues. Looked up from germline, CDR1 is MNHEY and CDR2 is SMNVEV (reference sequence). Unmatched junction bases numbered 3, after V lost 3 bases and J lost 2 bases. The CDR3 DNA is TGTGCCAGCAGTTTCCCCGGGAGGGCCTACGAGCAGTACTTC. This sequence encodes CASSFPGRAYEQYF.

This clonotype was detected many times. The chain is built from TRBV29-1 and TRBJ2-7; D perhaps matches TRBD1 (7 bases). This CDR3 region has 13 residues. CDR1 is SQVTM, CDR2 ANQGSEA, per germline. Trimming left V 5 bases short and J 5 bases short, with 16 bases between. The CDR3 bases are TGCAGCGTTCAAAGGTCCAGGGGGGACGAGCAGTACTTC. The encoded protein is CSVQRSRGDEQYF.

This clonotype has a count of ten or more. J is TRBJ2-7 and V is TRBV11-3; unclear D gene. This CDR3 has 13 residues. V was shortened by 5 bases and J by 4 bases, with 12 bases between the two germline ends. CDR1 and CDR2 (germline): SGHNT, YENEEA. The CDR3 here is CASSQDNSYEQYF. The CDR3 nucleotides read TGTGCCAGCAGCCAAGATAACAGTTACGAGCAGTACTTC.

The CDR3 DNA is TGTGCCAGCAGCTCGGGACAGGGGGCCGGAAATGAGCAGTTCTTC. The encoded protein is CASSSGQGAGNEQFF. The rearrangement uses TRBV7-2 and TRBJ2-1, with TRBD1 matching over 12 bases. This CDR3 has 15 residues. The V gene end was trimmed by 4 bases and the J gene end by 7 bases; junction bases not matched to a gene: 5. CDR1 is SGHTA and CDR2 is FQGNSA in the germline V gene.

This clonotype was seen ten or more times. This sequence joins TRBV7-8 and TRBJ2-1, with no clear D. CDR3 length equals 16 residues. Germline lookup yields CDR1 SGHVS and CDR2 FQNEAQ. Trimming removed 6 bases from V and 7 bases from J, with 22 bases in between. The CDR3 spells CASRRHYLEEGNEQFF. In DNA form, the CDR3 reads TGTGCCAGCAGGCGACACTACCTAGAGGAAGGGAATGAGCAGTTCTTC.

This clonotype was seen many times. The V and J genes are TRBV29-1 and TRBJ2-2; D is undetermined. The germline V gene encodes CDR1 SQVTM and CDR2 ANQGSEA. The CDR3 spans 10 residues. V lost 6 bases to trimming and J lost 3 bases, with 2 bases between them. The CDR3 sequence is CSVYTGELFF. Here the CDR3 DNA reads TGCAGCGTCTACACCGGGGAGCTGTTTTTT.

This clonotype was counted at least ten times. V is TRBV6-5 and J is TRBJ1-1, with a weak D call TRBD1 (6 bases). Germline V lookup: CDR1 MNHEY, CDR2 SVGAGI. The ends were cut back, 6 bases at V and 11 bases at J, with 25 bases in the middle. The CDR3 totals 15 residues. The CDR3 DNA reads TGTGCCAGCAGAGTCGGACAGACACATACCTTGGGCGCTTTCTTT. Protein product: CASRVGQTHTLGAFF.